These 20 T cell receptor beta chains came from one sample sequenced in a study of spatial heterogeneity in lung cancer. Regarding time point: blood at routine non-recurrence follow-up after resection. Unsorted whole RNA from tumor, nontumor lung or frozen PBMC underwent sequencing. TCRdb re-analysed the 5' RACE reads in MiXCR, keeping a single row per CDR3 protein. This sample carries some 110,000 distinct CDR3 sequences, more than 10% of them seen once, and the ten largest clones take 16%. The sequenced sample was PBMCs, obtained at follow-up. The receptors stem from a male donor with early-stage non-small cell lung cancer.

The DNA of the CDR3 is TGTGCCAGCAGTTTACTAGGGACTAGCGGGCCCAAAAACATTCAGTACTTC. This gives the protein CASSLLGTSGPKNIQYF. The V call is TRBV28, the J call TRBJ2-4; 12 bases line up with TRBD2. Losses at the gene ends were 2 bases for V and 2 bases for J; bases not matched to a gene: 4. CDR1 and CDR2 from the germline V gene are MDHEN and SYDVKM. CDR3 size: 17 residues.

The rearrangement links TRBV6-1 to TRBJ1-2; tentative D call: TRBD1 (6 bases). Germline lookup yields CDR1 MNHNS and CDR2 SASEGT. Trimming shortened V by 6 bases and J by 4 bases, and 18 bases separated the two germline ends. The length of the CDR3 is 15 residues. The CDR3 region is CASRMDSGSLYGYTF. Here the CDR3 DNA reads TGTGCCAGCAGGATGGACAGTGGGAGTCTCTATGGCTACACCTTC.

Only a few counts were recorded for this clonotype. This chain links TRBV5-6 with TRBJ2-1; 8 nucleotides agree with TRBD2. Germline-derived CDR1 and CDR2 are SGHDT and YYEEEE. The V gene end was trimmed by 4 bases and the J gene end by 6 bases; junction bases not matched to a gene: 15. CDR3 length: 17 amino acids. CDR3 sequence: CASSLGLARGGSNEQFF. The CDR3 nucleotides read TGTGCCAGCAGCCTGGGCCTTGCCCGGGGGGGTTCCAATGAGCAGTTCTTC.

This clonotype was picked up many times. The CDR3 coding sequence is TGTGCCAGCTCACCCCTGGGGGGAAACACTGAAGCTTTCTTT. It is translated as CASSPLGGNTEAFF. The V call is TRBV18, the J call TRBJ1-1; possible D gene TRBD1, 5 bases. The CDR3 spans 14 residues. The germline CDR1 and CDR2 sequences are KGHSH and LQKENI. V shed 3 bases and J shed 2 bases, with 10 bases lying between them.

This clonotype was counted between two and nine times. The chain couples TRBV6-6 to TRBJ2-7; TRBD1 is a possible D gene (5 bases). The CDR3 length is 14 residues. Germline V gives CDR1 MNHNY, CDR2 SVGAGI (reference sequence). Deletions cut 4 bases from V and 0 bases from J, with 10 bases between. CDR3 sequence (DNA): TGTGCCAGCAGTTCCTCCCAGGGCTCCTACGAGCAGTACTTC. This gives the protein CASSSSQGSYEQYF.

This clonotype showed up many times. The rearrangement links TRBV9 to TRBJ1-1; TRBD1 aligns across 10 bases. The CDR3 extends over 15 amino acids. V lost 3 bases and J lost 3; bases outside the gene matches: 5. Germline-derived CDR1 and CDR2 are SGDLS and YYNGEE. The CDR3 loop reads CASSGPGQGHTEAFF. CDR3 bases: TGTGCCAGCAGCGGCCCGGGACAGGGGCACACTGAAGCTTTCTTT.

The chain joins TRBV9 to TRBJ2-7; maybe TRBD1 (5 bases). The V end was cut by 4 bases, the J end by 5 bases, with 25 bases between. The germline gives CDR1 SGDLS, CDR2 YYNGEE. The CDR3 length is 17 residues. The CDR3 bases are TGTGCCAGCAGCTTAGACCCAGGGTCCCAGTTGAATGACGAGCAGTACTTC. Translating it yields CASSLDPGSQLNDEQYF.

This chain uses TRBV5-6 with TRBJ2-7, with TRBD1 as a possible D gene (6 bases). Germline-derived CDR1 and CDR2 are SGHDT and YYEEEE. The CDR3 consists of 16 residues. Trimming left V 4 bases short and J 2 bases short, with 19 bases between. The chain's CDR3 is CASSQASGTHAYEQYF. The CDR3 DNA reads TGTGCCAGCAGCCAAGCTTCCGGGACACATGCCTACGAGCAGTACTTC.

This clonotype was recorded a few times. V usage is TRBV7-2 and J usage is TRBJ1-3; D perhaps matches TRBD1 (5 bases). With 1 base removed from V and 6 bases from J, the gap between germline ends came to 22 bases. The CDR3 has 18 residues. From germline, CDR1 is SGHTA and CDR2 FQGNSA. The CDR3 bases are TGTGCCAGCAGCTTAGTCCCGCCCTCCGGCGCAGGGATAAACACCATATATTTT. It yields the protein CASSLVPPSGAGINTIYF.

The chain couples TRBV4-2 to TRBJ2-3; 9 bases fit TRBD1. Trimming took 0 bases from V and 1 from J; bases not matched to a gene: 5. The length of the CDR3 is 17 residues. Germline CDR1 is LGHNA and CDR2 is YNFKEQ. The CDR3 DNA reads as TGTGCCAGCAGCCAAGAGCGGACAGGGGTGGGCACAGATACGCAGTATTTT. Translation gives CASSQERTGVGTDTQYF.

This clonotype has more than one count but fewer than ten. This rearrangement joins TRBV9 to TRBJ1-2; possibly TRBD1 for D (6 bases). The V gene's germline CDR1 is SGDLS and CDR2 YYNGEE. The length of the CDR3 is 15 residues. V lost 3 bases, J lost 0 bases, and 12 bases lay in between. The CDR3 reads CASSAATGTNYGYTF. In DNA, the CDR3 is TGTGCCAGCAGCGCGGCCACAGGGACTAACTATGGCTACACCTTC.

The table lists this clonotype with many counts. V and J are TRBV12-3 or TRBV12-4 and TRBJ2-1; D gene ambiguous. The CDR3 is made up of 13 amino acids. The V gene lost 5 bases and the J gene lost 8 bases, with 13 bases spanning the gap. CDR3 residues: CASSPTNAHEQFF. In DNA, the CDR3 is TGTGCCAGCAGTCCGACGAATGCACATGAGCAGTTCTTC.

V and J are TRBV7-8 and TRBJ2-3; no firm D call. CDR3 size: 14 residues. The V end lost 4 bases, the J end lost 0 bases, and 8 bases lay between the germline ends. Germline CDR1 reads SGHVS; CDR2 reads FQNEAQ. The CDR3 bases are TGTGCCAGCAGCTGGAAGTCTAGCACAGATACGCAGTATTTT. It translates to CASSWKSSTDTQYF. The complete variable domain, with remaining parts taken from reference TRBV7-8 and TRBJ2-3, reads GAGVSQSPRYKVAKRGQDVALRCDPISGHVSLFWYQQALGQGPEFLTYFQNEAQLDKSGLPSDRFFAERPEGSVSTLKIQRTQQEDSAVYLCASSWKSSTDTQYFGPGTRLTVL.

In this sample, this clonotype turned up many times. This chain links TRBV20-1 with TRBJ1-4; possibly TRBD1 for D (6 bases). The V and J ends lost 3 bases and 5 bases respectively, with 16 bases between them. The CDR3 sequence is 15 residues long. The germline V gene has CDR1 DFQATT and CDR2 SNEGSKA (reference sequence). As DNA, the CDR3 is TGCAGTGCTAGGTCCGAAGGACAGTTCAATGAAAAACTGTTTTTT. Protein product: CSARSEGQFNEKLFF.

This clonotype was detected many times. DNA for the CDR3: TGTGCCATCAGCGGACCGCCGCCCGAGCAGTACTTC. Translation gives CAISGPPPEQYF. This chain joins TRBV10-3 and TRBJ2-7; no clear D gene. V lost 6 bases, J lost 6 bases, and 12 bases lay in between. There are 12 residues in the CDR3. Looked up from germline, CDR1 is ENHRY and CDR2 is SYGVKD.

The J gene is TRBJ1-5, the V gene TRBV28; perhaps TRBD1 as D (6 bases). V was trimmed by 8 bases and J by 4 bases, leaving 12 bases between them. The CDR3 covers 13 residues. Germline CDR1 is MDHEN and CDR2 is SYDVKM. CDR3 region: CASGFRGNQPQHF. The CDR3 DNA reads TGTGCCAGCGGATTCAGGGGTAATCAGCCCCAGCATTTT.

As DNA, the CDR3 is TGTGCCAGCAGCTTCGGACTAGCGGGGCGCTCCTACAATGAGCAGTTCTTC. The encoded protein is CASSFGLAGRSYNEQFF. The chain recombines TRBV3-1 with TRBJ2-1, with TRBD2 matching 12 bases. Germline CDR1 is LGHDT and CDR2 is YNNKEL (reference sequence). V shed 5 bases and J 0 bases; nucleotides not matched to a gene: 5. The CDR3 sequence is 17 residues long.

Of note for this clonotype: This sequence may be a read error, since a much larger clone differs from it by one base. The rearrangement links TRBV20-1 to TRBJ1-5; 7 positions match TRBD1. The CDR3 is made up of 13 amino acids. CDR1 is DFQATT, CDR2 SNEGSKA, per germline (reference sequence). CDR3 residues: CSATRDSIQPQHF. CDR3 coding DNA: TGCAGTGCTACAAGGGACAGCATTCAGCCCCAGCATTTT.

The chain couples TRBV5-1 to TRBJ1-3, with 7 bases that match TRBD1. This CDR3 has 16 amino acids. CDR1 and CDR2 (germline): SGHRS, YFSETQ. With 0 bases clipped from V and 1 base from J, the junction kept 4 bases outside the gene matches. CDR3 nucleotides: TGCGCCAGCAGCTTGGGTGCAGGGGGATCTGGAAACACCATATATTTT. It yields the protein CASSLGAGGSGNTIYF. Together with reference TRBV5-1 and TRBJ1-3, the CDR3 gives the full variable domain: KAGVTQTPRYLIKTRGQQVTLSCSPISGHRSVSWYQQTPGQGLQFLFEYFSETQRNKGNFPGRFSGRQFSNSRSEMNVSTLELGDSALYLCASSLGAGGSGNTIYFGEGSWLTVV.

This clonotype was observed many times. The V and J genes are TRBV25-1 and TRBJ2-7; 8 positions agree with TRBD2. The CDR3 contains 14 residues. Trimming at V came to 3 bases and at J to 4 bases, leaving 5 bases not matched to a gene. Germline V CDR1 and CDR2: MGHDK, SYGVNS. CDR3 coding DNA: TGTGCCAGCAGTGACCGCGGGACTAGTTACGAGCAGTACTTC. Translated: CASSDRGTSYEQYF.